Following are 28 T cell receptor beta chains from one sample sequenced in a study of shared T cell receptors in the human thymus. TCRdb's copy holds only in-frame clones and misses some; the assay was immunoSEQ multiplex PCR. This table has hundreds of thousands of clones, 80% to 90% appearing once. These same records also appear under a second study, on human thymus T cells.

The material sequenced was thymocytes. The receptors stem from a boy in the first two years of life with a congenital heart defect.

This sequence joins TRBV27 and TRBJ2-3; 10 positions agree with TRBD2. CDR1 is MNHEY and CDR2 is SMNVEV in the germline V gene (reference sequence). The CDR3 has 17 residues. Trimming at V came to 5 bases and at J to 0 bases, leaving 8 bases not matched to a gene. The CDR3 loop reads CASSERTSGNSTDTQYF. The CDR3 region has the DNA TGTGCCAGCAGTGAAAGGACTAGCGGAAATAGCACAGATACGCAGTATTTT.

With regard to this clone: Other DNA sequences in this sample translate to the same CDR3. The chain joins TRBV5-1 to TRBJ2-7; 12 nucleotides align to TRBD2. CDR3 size: 16 residues. The V gene end was trimmed by 4 bases and the J gene end by 3 bases; junction bases not matched to a gene: 8. CDR1 and CDR2 (germline): SGHRS, YFSETQ. The CDR3 protein is CASSPRTSGVSYEQYF. Here the CDR3 DNA reads TGCGCCAGCAGCCCGAGGACTAGCGGGGTCAGCTACGAGCAGTACTTC.

The gene calls are TRBV4-3 and TRBJ1-3, with D perhaps TRBD1 (6 bases). V was shortened by 2 bases and J by 0 bases, with 20 bases between the two germline ends. The CDR3 has 19 residues. The germline CDR1 and CDR2 sequences are LGHNA and YSLEER. The CDR3 reads CASSQKGGDAASSGNTIYF. In nucleotides, the CDR3 is TGCGCCAGCAGCCAAAAGGGGGGGGACGCGGCCAGCTCTGGAAACACCATATATTTT.

The chain employs TRBV5-6 and TRBJ2-1, with a weak D call TRBD1 (6 bases). This CDR3 region has 13 residues. The V end was cut by 5 bases, the J end by 6 bases, with 12 bases between. Germline CDR1 reads SGHDT; CDR2 reads YYEEEE. CDR3 coding DNA: TGTGCCAGCAGTAAGGACAGAAGCAATGAGCAGTTCTTC. Translated, it gives CASSKDRSNEQFF.

This clone was seen more than once but under ten times. The J gene is TRBJ2-7, the V gene TRBV6-6; 7 bases match TRBD1. The trim removed 10 bases at V and 0 bases at J, leaving 9 bases unmatched. Germline assignment: CDR1 MNHNY and CDR2 SVGAGI (reference sequence). CDR3 length: 14 amino acids. CDR3 in DNA: TGTGCCACCTCGTCCAGGGGGAGCTCCTACGAGCAGTACTTC. The encoded protein is CATSSRGSSYEQYF.

This clone was observed a few times. The CDR3 here is CASSPPGESTAETQYF. DNA of the CDR3: TGTGCCAGCAGCCCCCCGGGGGAGAGCACGGCTGAGACCCAGTACTTC. The V and J genes are TRBV9 and TRBJ2-5, with a weak D call TRBD2 (6 bases). The CDR3 is 16 amino acids. V lost 4 bases and J lost 5, with 21 bases in between. CDR1 SGDLS and CDR2 YYNGEE come from the germline V gene.

The chain carries TRBV27 and TRBJ1-1; the match to TRBD1 covers 8 bases. There are 14 residues in the CDR3. Germline trimming cut 6 bases from V and 3 bases from J; bases unmatched to any gene: 6. Germline CDR1 and CDR2: MNHEY and SMNVEV (reference sequence). CDR3 bases: TGTGCCAGCAGACCGACAGGGGCCTACACTGAAGCTTTCTTT. It is translated as CASRPTGAYTEAFF.

This chain joins TRBV4-1 and TRBJ1-1; D possibly corresponds to TRBD1 (6 bases). The CDR3 contains 19 residues. V lost 0 bases and J lost 0, with 20 bases in between. Germline CDR1 and CDR2: MGHRA and YSYEKL. The DNA for the CDR3 is TGCGCCAGCAGCCAAGATCCTCCTCCTACAGGGTTTCTGAACACTGAAGCTTTCTTT. It yields the protein CASSQDPPPTGFLNTEAFF.

This clone was detected only once. The chain uses TRBV2 and TRBJ2-3, with a tentative D call TRBD2 (7 bases). CDR3 length: 14 residues. The germline gives CDR1 SNHLY, CDR2 FYNNEI. V gave up 5 bases and J gave up 3 bases, with 12 bases separating them. The CDR3 loop reads CASSFRGATDTQYF. As DNA, the CDR3 is TGTGCCAGCAGTTTTCGGGGGGCAACAGATACGCAGTATTTT.

The chain employs TRBV5-6 and TRBJ1-2, with D possibly TRBD1 on 6 matching bases. Germline loops: CDR1 SGHDT, CDR2 YYEEEE. The CDR3 loop spans 15 amino acids. V was shortened by 0 bases and J by 0 bases, with 9 bases between the two germline ends. The CDR3 sequence: CASSLDRTANYGYTF. DNA of the CDR3: TGTGCCAGCAGCTTGGACAGGACAGCTAACTATGGCTACACCTTC.

The chain couples TRBV7-9 to TRBJ2-2; unclear D gene. The CDR3 is made up of 16 amino acids. Germline V lookup: CDR1 SEHNR, CDR2 FQNEAQ (reference sequence). Trimming pared 2 bases from V and 1 base from J, leaving 11 bases between. The CDR3 reads CASSLQGEMNTGELFF. CDR3 nucleotide sequence: TGTGCCAGCAGCTTACAAGGAGAGATGAACACCGGGGAGCTGTTTTTT.

This clone was counted a few times. This sequence joins TRBV2 and TRBJ2-7; TRBD1 agrees at 8 bases. The CDR3 covers 17 residues. Germline loops: CDR1 SNHLY, CDR2 FYNNEI. Trimming removed 3 bases from V and 1 base from J; junction bases left unmatched: 11. The CDR3 DNA reads TGTGCCAGCAGTGATCCCCTCGGACAGGGCGAATCCTACGAGCAGTACTTC. This codes for CASSDPLGQGESYEQYF.

The gene calls are TRBV7-9 and TRBJ2-7, with TRBD1 matching over 8 bases. The germline V gene encodes CDR1 SEHNR and CDR2 FQNEAQ (reference sequence). The CDR3 is made up of 14 amino acids. The J segment lost 6 bases and the V segment lost 5 bases, leaving 9 bases of the junction unmatched. CDR3 DNA: TGTGCCAGCAGCCGGGGATGGGGGACAGGCGAGCAGTACTTC. The encoded protein is CASSRGWGTGEQYF. Combining the CDR3 with reference TRBV7-9 and TRBJ2-7 gives the whole variable domain DTGVSQNPRHKITKRGQNVTFRCDPISEHNRLYWYRQTLGQGPEFLTYFQNEAQLEKSRLLSDRFSAERPKGSFSTLEIQRTEQGDSAMYLCASSRGWGTGEQYFGPGTRLTVT.

The chain recombines TRBV6-5 with TRBJ1-1; D not resolved. The V and J ends lost 11 bases and 1 base respectively, with 17 bases between them. The CDR3 runs 14 residues. Looked up from germline, CDR1 is MNHEY and CDR2 is SVGAGI. This CDR3 reads CAVNSNSGNTEAFF. CDR3 bases: TGTGCCGTCAACAGTAACAGCGGGAACACTGAAGCTTTCTTT.

The chain is built from TRBV5-8 and TRBJ2-3; D might be TRBD2 (5 bases). V gave up 3 bases and J gave up 1 base, with 18 bases separating them. This CDR3 has 17 amino acids. In germline, CDR1 is SGHTS, CDR2 YDEGEE. The CDR3 DNA reads TGTGCCAGCAGCTCGCCTTGGACTGGAAACCGCACAGATACGCAGTATTTT. Protein sequence: CASSSPWTGNRTDTQYF.

V and J are TRBV27 and TRBJ2-6, with D unclear. The CDR3 sequence is 16 residues long. Trimming stripped 3 bases from V and 0 bases from J, with 9 bases between. In germline, CDR1 is MNHEY, CDR2 SMNVEV (reference sequence). CDR3 sequence reads: CASSFTAVSGANVLTF. In DNA form, the CDR3 reads TGTGCCAGCAGTTTTACAGCTGTCTCTGGGGCCAACGTCCTGACTTTC. Drawing the rest from reference TRBV27 and TRBJ2-6, the complete variable domain is EAQVTQNPRYLITVTGKKLTVTCSQNMNHEYMSWYRQDPGLGLRQIYYSMNVEVTDKGDVPEGYKVSRKEKRNFPLILESPSPNQTSLYFCASSFTAVSGANVLTFGAGSRLTVL.

This chain uses TRBV18 with TRBJ2-7, with 10 bases that match TRBD1. CDR3 size: 18 residues. V lost 2 bases, J lost 4 bases, and 14 bases stayed unmatched. Germline CDR1 KGHSH, CDR2 LQKENI. CDR3 sequence: CASSPRTGGDLYSYEQYF. For the CDR3, the DNA is TGTGCCAGCTCACCAAGGACAGGGGGGGACCTCTATTCTTACGAGCAGTACTTC.

The chain is built from TRBV28 and TRBJ2-7, with 7 bases identical to TRBD2. After removal of 6 bases from V and 3 bases from J, the junction contained 11 bases not matched to a gene. The CDR3 is 15 residues long. CDR1 MDHEN and CDR2 SYDVKM come from the germline V gene. The CDR3, as DNA: TGTGCCAGCAGGATAGCGGGTGAGAGTTTCTACGAGCAGTACTTC. This encodes CASRIAGESFYEQYF.

The genes are TRBV14 and TRBJ2-5; tentatively, D is TRBD2 (6 bases). Germline CDR1 and CDR2: SGHDN and FVKESK. This CDR3 is built from 14 residues. V lost 4 bases and J lost 2, with 11 bases in between. This CDR3 reads CASSPLGTQETQYF. In DNA, the CDR3 is TGTGCCAGCAGCCCTCTTGGGACTCAAGAGACCCAGTACTTC.

The gene calls are TRBV7-9 and TRBJ1-4, with 8 bases aligning to TRBD1. With V trimmed by 5 bases and J by 3 bases, 8 bases remained unmatched. CDR3 length equals 16 residues. The germline V gene encodes CDR1 SEHNR and CDR2 FQNEAQ (reference sequence). In DNA, the CDR3 is TGTGCCAGCAGCCAAAGGACAGGGAATGCTAATGAAAAACTGTTTTTT. Encoded protein: CASSQRTGNANEKLFF.

This chain joins TRBV6-5 and TRBJ1-1, with 7 nucleotides matching TRBD1. The germline V gene has CDR1 MNHEY and CDR2 SVGAGI. V was pared by 6 bases and J by 7 bases, with 11 bases of the junction left unmatched. The CDR3 runs to 14 residues. The CDR3 nucleotides read TGTGCCAGCAGAGCTTACAGGGGATTTGGTGAAGCTTTCTTT. Its translation: CASRAYRGFGEAFF.

The chain links TRBV28 to TRBJ2-3; 10 bases are a match to TRBD1. The germline gives CDR1 MDHEN, CDR2 SYDVKM. There are 24 residues in the CDR3. V lost 7 bases to trimming and J lost 4 bases; unmatched junction nucleotides: 35. This chain's CDR3 is CASTEVSGTGEWGRDVFGPDTQYF. Here the CDR3 DNA reads TGTGCCAGCACCGAGGTTTCCGGGACAGGGGAATGGGGGCGGGATGTTTTTGGCCCAGATACGCAGTATTTT.

This clone came up once. The chain couples TRBV6-1 to TRBJ1-1, with a possible D match to TRBD1 (6 bases). The germline gives CDR1 MNHNS, CDR2 SASEGT. Trimming shortened V by 6 bases and J by 6 bases, and 14 bases separated the two germline ends. CDR3 length equals 13 residues. The CDR3 DNA sequence: TGTGCCAGCAGACGGACAGAGGCTCCTGAAGCTTTCTTT. It is translated as CASRRTEAPEAFF.

This clone was found a few times. The gene calls are TRBV4-3 and TRBJ2-2; 16 nucleotides match TRBD2. Germline V gene sequence: CDR1 LGHNA, CDR2 YSLEER. J was trimmed by 0 bases and V by 4 bases; bases with no gene match: 5. The length of the CDR3 is 19 residues. The chain's CDR3 is CASSPSGTSGRANTGELFF. CDR3 DNA sequence: TGCGCCAGCAGCCCGTCCGGGACTAGCGGGAGGGCGAACACCGGGGAGCTGTTTTTT.

This clone was observed a single time. The rearrangement links TRBV30 to TRBJ2-3; the match to TRBD2 covers 12 bases. CDR3 length equals 17 residues. V lost 1 base and J lost 2; bases outside the gene matches: 7. Germline values: CDR1 GTSNPN, CDR2 SVGIG (reference sequence). The DNA for the CDR3 is TGTGCCTGGAGTGCCACGACTAGCGGGAGCTCCACAGATACGCAGTATTTT. Translated, it gives CAWSATTSGSSTDTQYF. Using reference TRBV30 and TRBJ2-3 for the parts outside the CDR3, the full variable domain is SQTIHQWPATLVQPVGSPLSLECTVEGTSNPNLYWYRQAAGRGLQLLFYSVGIGQISSEVPQNLSASRPQDRQFILSSKKLLLSDSGFYLCAWSATTSGSSTDTQYFGPGTRLTVL.

Only a few counts were recorded for this clone. This chain connects TRBV5-1 to TRBJ2-1; a possible D gene is TRBD1 (6 bases). There are 13 residues in the CDR3. Per the germline V gene, CDR1 is SGHRS and CDR2 is YFSETQ. V lost 6 bases and J 7 bases, leaving 14 bases between the germline ends. The CDR3 sequence: CASKTGKANEQFF. CDR3 coding DNA: TGCGCCAGCAAAACAGGGAAAGCAAATGAGCAGTTCTTC. The entire variable domain, with the rest obtained from reference TRBV5-1 and TRBJ2-1, is as follows: KAGVTQTPRYLIKTRGQQVTLSCSPISGHRSVSWYQQTPGQGLQFLFEYFSETQRNKGNFPGRFSGRQFSNSRSEMNVSTLELGDSALYLCASKTGKANEQFFGPGTRLTVL.

The chain combines TRBV9 with TRBJ1-2; D is perhaps TRBD1 (5 bases). Germline lookup yields CDR1 SGDLS and CDR2 YYNGEE. The CDR3 sequence is 14 residues long. V lost 3 bases and J lost 8, with 17 bases in between. The CDR3 sequence: CASSASPGEGGYTF. In nucleotides, the CDR3 is TGTGCCAGCAGCGCGTCCCCGGGGGAGGGGGGCTACACCTTC.

The CDR3 protein is CSATTGVEQYF. CDR3 coding DNA: TGCAGTGCTACCACAGGGGTCGAGCAGTACTTC. The rearrangement joins TRBV20-1 to TRBJ2-7, with 7 nucleotides matching TRBD1. Germline-derived CDR1 and CDR2 are DFQATT and SNEGSKA (reference sequence). V lost 4 bases, J lost 6 bases, and 3 bases stayed unmatched. CDR3 length: 11 residues.